This T cell receptor beta chain was retrieved from a study of blood T cell repertoires in COVID-19. Overall study: Material from acute and convalescent COVID-19 was sourced from the United States, Italy and Spain. The analysed material was cDNA or gDNA that came from T cells, B-cell-depleted T cells, or PBMCs.

Enrolled through a virtual design, the participants were between roughly 18 and 90 years of age and came from about two dozen US areas. Donors of Cohort 3 who recovered were those that had two negative PCRs, clearance, or symptom resolution. The data were produced by immunoSEQ multiplex PCR, yet TCRdb's version contains in-frame clones alone and is incomplete. The sample lists hundreds of thousands of clones, roughly 87% occurring once. The CDR3 consists of 15 residues. Per germline, CDR1 SGHRS and CDR2 YFSETQ. Between the trimmed V and J ends, which lost 3 bases and 5 bases, there was a span of 15 bases.

The clonotype comes from a woman in her twenties or thirties who had recovered from COVID-19. What was sequenced was PBMCs or T cells enriched from blood (not recorded which). This sequence joins TRBV5-1 and TRBJ2-4; D possibly corresponds to TRBD1 (6 bases). The CDR3 DNA reads as TGCGCCAGCAGCTCGACTCAGGGGCCGCAAAACATTCAGTACTTC. Translated, it gives CASSSTQGPQNIQYF.